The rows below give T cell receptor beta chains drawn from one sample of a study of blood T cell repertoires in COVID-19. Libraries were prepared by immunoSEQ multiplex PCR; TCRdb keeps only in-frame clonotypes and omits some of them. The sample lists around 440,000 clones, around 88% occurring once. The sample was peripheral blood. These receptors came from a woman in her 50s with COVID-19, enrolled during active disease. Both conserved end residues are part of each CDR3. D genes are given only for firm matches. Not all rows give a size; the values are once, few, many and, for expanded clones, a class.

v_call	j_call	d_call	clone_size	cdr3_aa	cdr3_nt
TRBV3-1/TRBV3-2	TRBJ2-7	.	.	CASSQGDSEQYF	TGTGCCAGCAGCCAAGGGGACTCCGAGCAGTACTTC
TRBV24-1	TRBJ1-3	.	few	CATSGSPGNTIYF	TGTGCCACCAGTGGCAGTCCCGGAAACACCATATATTTT
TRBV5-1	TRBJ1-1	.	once	CASSLNGLARTNTEAFF	TGCGCCAGCAGCTTGAATGGACTAGCGAGGACCAACACTGAAGCTTTCTTT
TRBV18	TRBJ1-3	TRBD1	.	CASSLTSGTAENTIYF	TGTGCCAGCTCTCTTACCTCCGGGACAGCCGAAAACACCATATATTTT
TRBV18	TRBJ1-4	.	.	CASSPDPGSGGEKLFF	TGTGCCAGCTCACCAGATCCGGGGAGCGGTGGTGAAAAACTGTTTTTT
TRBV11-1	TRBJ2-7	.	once	CASSSPRTPYEQYF	TGTGCCAGCAGCTCGCCGAGGACACCCTACGAGCAGTACTTC
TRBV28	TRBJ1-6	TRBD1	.	CASRGPRQGNSPLHF	TGTGCCAGCCGAGGCCCTCGACAGGGTAATTCACCCCTCCACTTT
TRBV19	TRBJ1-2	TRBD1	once	CASSMRDRVNGYTF	TGTGCCAGTAGTATGAGAGACAGGGTAAATGGCTACACCTTC
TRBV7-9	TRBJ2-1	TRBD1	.	CASSLTYRGPEQFF	TGTGCCAGCAGCCTCACATACAGGGGCCCTGAGCAGTTCTTC
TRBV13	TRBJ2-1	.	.	CASSAGGSYNEQFF	TGTGCCAGCAGCGCAGGAGGCTCCTACAATGAGCAGTTCTTC
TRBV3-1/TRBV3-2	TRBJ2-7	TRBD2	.	CASSTSGVSSYEQYF	TGTGCCAGCAGCACCAGCGGGGTGAGCTCCTACGAGCAGTACTTC
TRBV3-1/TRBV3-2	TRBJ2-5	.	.	CASSQVLGGQETQYF	TGTGCCAGCAGCCAAGTTTTGGGAGGTCAAGAGACCCAGTACTTC
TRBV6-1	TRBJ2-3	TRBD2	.	CASTTSGRTDTQYF	TGTGCCAGCACGACTAGCGGTCGCACAGATACGCAGTATTTT
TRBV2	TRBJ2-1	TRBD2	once	CASRDTSGGFSEQFF	TGTGCCAGCAGGGACACTAGCGGGGGTTTTAGTGAGCAGTTCTTC
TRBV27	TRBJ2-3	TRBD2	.	CASSLTGLAGGQTDTQYF	TGTGCCAGCAGCCTGACTGGACTAGCGGGGGGGCAAACAGATACGCAGTATTTT
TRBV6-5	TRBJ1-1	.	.	CASSPRAITEAFF	TGTGCCAGCAGTCCCAGGGCAATCACTGAAGCTTTCTTT
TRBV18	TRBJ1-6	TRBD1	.	CASSPPGTGDNSPLHF	TGTGCCAGCTCACCCCCCGGGACAGGGGATAATTCACCCCTCCACTTT
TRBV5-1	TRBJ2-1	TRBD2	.	CASSTWTSGGSLGEQFF	TGCGCCAGCAGCACCTGGACTAGCGGGGGGTCTCTAGGAGAGCAGTTCTTC
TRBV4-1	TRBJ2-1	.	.	CASSQTAGLAYNEQFF	TGCGCCAGCAGCCAGACAGCGGGTCTCGCCTACAATGAGCAGTTCTTC
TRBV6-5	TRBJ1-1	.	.	CASRRGNTEAFF	TGTGCCAGCAGAAGAGGGAACACTGAAGCTTTCTTT
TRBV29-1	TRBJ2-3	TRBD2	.	CSVEPSGVGTDTQYF	TGCAGCGTTGAACCTAGCGGGGTCGGCACAGATACGCAGTATTTT
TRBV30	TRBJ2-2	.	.	CAWSLRVTGELFF	TGTGCCTGGAGTCTCAGGGTAACCGGGGAGCTGTTTTTT
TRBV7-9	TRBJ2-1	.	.	CASSFSSGYNEQFF	TGTGCCAGCAGCTTTTCATCAGGTTACAATGAGCAGTTCTTC